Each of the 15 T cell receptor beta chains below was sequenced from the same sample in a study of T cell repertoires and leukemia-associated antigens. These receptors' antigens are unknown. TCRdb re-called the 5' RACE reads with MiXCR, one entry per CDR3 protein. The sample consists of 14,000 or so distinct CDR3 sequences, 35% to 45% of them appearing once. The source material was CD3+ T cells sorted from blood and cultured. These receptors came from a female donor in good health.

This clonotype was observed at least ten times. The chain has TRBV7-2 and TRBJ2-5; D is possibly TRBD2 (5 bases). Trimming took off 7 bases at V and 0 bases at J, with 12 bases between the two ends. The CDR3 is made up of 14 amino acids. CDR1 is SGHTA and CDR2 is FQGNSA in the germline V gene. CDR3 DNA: TGTGCCAGCAACCCCCGGACTCACCAAGAGACCCAGTACTTC. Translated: CASNPRTHQETQYF.

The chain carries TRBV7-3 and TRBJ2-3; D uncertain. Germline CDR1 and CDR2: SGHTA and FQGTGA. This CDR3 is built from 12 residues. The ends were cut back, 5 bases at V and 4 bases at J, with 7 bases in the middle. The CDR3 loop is CASSPTADTQYF. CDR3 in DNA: TGTGCCAGCAGCCCGACGGCAGATACGCAGTATTTT. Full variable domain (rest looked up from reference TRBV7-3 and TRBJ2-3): GAGVSQTPSNKVTEKGKYVELRCDPISGHTALYWYRQSLGQGPEFLIYFQGTGAADDSGLPNDRFFAVRPEGSVSTLKIQRTERGDSAVYLCASSPTADTQYFGPGTRLTVL.

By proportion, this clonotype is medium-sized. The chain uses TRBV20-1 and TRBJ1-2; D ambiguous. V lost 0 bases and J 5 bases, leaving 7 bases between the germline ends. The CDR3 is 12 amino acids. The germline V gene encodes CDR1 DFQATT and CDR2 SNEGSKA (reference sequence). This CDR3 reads CSARDTGYGYTF. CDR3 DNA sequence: TGCAGTGCTAGAGATACGGGGTATGGCTACACCTTC.

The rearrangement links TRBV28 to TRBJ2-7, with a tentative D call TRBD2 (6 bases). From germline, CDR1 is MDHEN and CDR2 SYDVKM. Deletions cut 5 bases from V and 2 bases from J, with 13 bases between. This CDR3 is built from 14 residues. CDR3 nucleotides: TGTGCCAGCAGTACCAGACTAGTTGCCTACGAGCAGTACTTC. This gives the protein CASSTRLVAYEQYF.

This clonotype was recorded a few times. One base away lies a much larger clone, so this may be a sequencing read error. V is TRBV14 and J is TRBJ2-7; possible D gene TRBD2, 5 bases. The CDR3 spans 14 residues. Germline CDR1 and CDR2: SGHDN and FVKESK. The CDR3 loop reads CANSHPSTRVEQYF. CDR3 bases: TGTGCCAACAGCCACCCAAGTACTAGAGTCGAGCAGTACTTC.

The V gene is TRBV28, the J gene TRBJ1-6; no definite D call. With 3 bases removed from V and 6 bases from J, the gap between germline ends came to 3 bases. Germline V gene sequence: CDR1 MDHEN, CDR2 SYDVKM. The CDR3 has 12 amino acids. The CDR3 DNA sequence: TGTGCCAGCAGTTTTCCTAATTCACCCCTCCACTTT. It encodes CASSFPNSPLHF.

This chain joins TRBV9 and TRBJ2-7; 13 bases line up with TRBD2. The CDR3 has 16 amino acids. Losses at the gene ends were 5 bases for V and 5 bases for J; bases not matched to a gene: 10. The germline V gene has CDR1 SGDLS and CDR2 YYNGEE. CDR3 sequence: CASSAGLAGVGNEQYF. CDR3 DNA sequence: TGTGCCAGCAGTGCAGGACTAGCGGGAGTTGGGAACGAGCAGTACTTC.

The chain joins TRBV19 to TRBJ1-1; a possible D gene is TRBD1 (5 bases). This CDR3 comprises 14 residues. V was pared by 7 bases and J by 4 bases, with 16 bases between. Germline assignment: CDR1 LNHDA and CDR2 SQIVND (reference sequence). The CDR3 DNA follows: TGTGCCAGTACGACAGAGCAGAGGATCACTGAAGCTTTCTTT. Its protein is CASTTEQRITEAFF.

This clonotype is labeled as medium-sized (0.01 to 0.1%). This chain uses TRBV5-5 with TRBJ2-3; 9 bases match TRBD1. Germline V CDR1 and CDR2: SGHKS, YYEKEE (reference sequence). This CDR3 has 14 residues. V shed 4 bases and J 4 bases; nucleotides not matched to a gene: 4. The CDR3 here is CASSRDRASDTQYF. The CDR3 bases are TGTGCCAGCAGCCGGGACAGGGCTTCAGATACGCAGTATTTT.

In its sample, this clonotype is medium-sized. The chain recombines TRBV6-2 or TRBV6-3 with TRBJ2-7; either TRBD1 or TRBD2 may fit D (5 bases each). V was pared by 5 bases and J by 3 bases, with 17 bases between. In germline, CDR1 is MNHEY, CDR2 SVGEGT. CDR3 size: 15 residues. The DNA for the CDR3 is TGTGCCAGCAGTGTAGGACTCACGCAGGGCTACGAGCAGTACTTC. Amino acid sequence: CASSVGLTQGYEQYF.

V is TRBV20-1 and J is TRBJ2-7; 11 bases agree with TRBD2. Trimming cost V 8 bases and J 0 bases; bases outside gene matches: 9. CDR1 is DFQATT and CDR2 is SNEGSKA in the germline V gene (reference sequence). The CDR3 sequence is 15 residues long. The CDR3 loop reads CSRPGLAVTSYEQYF. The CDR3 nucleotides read TGCAGTCGCCCGGGACTAGCGGTAACCTCCTACGAGCAGTACTTC.

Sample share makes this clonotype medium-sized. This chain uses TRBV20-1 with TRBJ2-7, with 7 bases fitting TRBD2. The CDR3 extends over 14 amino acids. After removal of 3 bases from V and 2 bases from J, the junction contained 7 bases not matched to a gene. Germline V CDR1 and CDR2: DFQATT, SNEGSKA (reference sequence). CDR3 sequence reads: CSARGSGTTYEQYF. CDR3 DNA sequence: TGCAGTGCTAGGGGCAGCGGGACTACCTACGAGCAGTACTTC.

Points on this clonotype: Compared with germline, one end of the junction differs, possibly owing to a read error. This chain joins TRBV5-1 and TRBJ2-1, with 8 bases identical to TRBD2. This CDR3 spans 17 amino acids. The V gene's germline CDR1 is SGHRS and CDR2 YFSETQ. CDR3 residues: CASCFGRSGGGPNKQFF. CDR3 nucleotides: TGCGCCAGCTGCTTCGGGAGAAGCGGGGGTGGGCCCAATAAGCAGTTCTTC. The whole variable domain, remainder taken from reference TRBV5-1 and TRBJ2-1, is KAGVTQTPRYLIKTRGQQVTLSCSPISGHRSVSWYQQTPGQGLQFLFEYFSETQRNKGNFPGRFSGRQFSNSRSEMNVSTLELGDSALYLCASCFGRSGGGPNKQFFGPGTRLTVL.

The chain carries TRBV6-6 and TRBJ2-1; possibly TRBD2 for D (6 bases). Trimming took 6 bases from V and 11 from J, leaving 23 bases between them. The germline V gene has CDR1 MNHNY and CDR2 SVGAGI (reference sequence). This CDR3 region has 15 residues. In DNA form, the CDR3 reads TGTGCCAGCAGCCAACCCGGGAGAGCGGAAAATAAGCAGTTCTTC. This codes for CASSQPGRAENKQFF.

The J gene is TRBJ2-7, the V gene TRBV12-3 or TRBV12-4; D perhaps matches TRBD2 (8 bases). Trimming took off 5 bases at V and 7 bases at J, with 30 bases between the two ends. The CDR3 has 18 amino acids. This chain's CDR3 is CASSPLSGTAGESGEQYF. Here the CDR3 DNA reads TGTGCCAGCAGTCCCTTATCCGGGACAGCGGGGGAAAGTGGGGAGCAGTACTTC.